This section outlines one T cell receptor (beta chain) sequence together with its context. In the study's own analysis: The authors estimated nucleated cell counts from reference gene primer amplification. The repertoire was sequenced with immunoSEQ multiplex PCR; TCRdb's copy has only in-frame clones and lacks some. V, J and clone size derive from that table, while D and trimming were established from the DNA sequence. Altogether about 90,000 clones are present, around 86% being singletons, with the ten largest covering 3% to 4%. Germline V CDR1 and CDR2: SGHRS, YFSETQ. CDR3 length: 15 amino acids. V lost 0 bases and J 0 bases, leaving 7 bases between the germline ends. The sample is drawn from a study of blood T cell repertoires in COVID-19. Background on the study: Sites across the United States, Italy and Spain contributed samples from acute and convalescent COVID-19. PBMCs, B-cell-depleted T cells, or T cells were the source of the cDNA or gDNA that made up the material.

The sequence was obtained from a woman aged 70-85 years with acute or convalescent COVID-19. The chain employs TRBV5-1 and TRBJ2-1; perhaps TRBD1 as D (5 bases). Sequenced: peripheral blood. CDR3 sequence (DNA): TGCGCCAGCAGCTTGGAGGGGAACTCCTACAATGAGCAGTTCTTC. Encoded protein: CASSLEGNSYNEQFF.